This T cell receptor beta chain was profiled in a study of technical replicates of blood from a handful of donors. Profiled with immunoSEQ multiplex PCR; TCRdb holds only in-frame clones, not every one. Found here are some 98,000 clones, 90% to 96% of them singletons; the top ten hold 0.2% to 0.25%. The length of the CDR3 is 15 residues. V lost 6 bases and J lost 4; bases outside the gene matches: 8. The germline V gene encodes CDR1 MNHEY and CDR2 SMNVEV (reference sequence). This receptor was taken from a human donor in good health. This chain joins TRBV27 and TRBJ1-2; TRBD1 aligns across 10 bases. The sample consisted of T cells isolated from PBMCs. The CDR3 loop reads CASRPGQGVPYGYTF. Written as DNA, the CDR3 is TGTGCCAGCAGGCCCGGACAGGGGGTCCCCTATGGCTACACCTTC.